Presented here are 31 T cell receptor beta chains from one specimen sequenced in a study of identical twins. TCRdb reanalysed the 5' RACE reads using MiXCR and keeps one entry per CDR3 protein. Found here are 450,000 to 650,000 distinct CDR3 sequences, nearly 10% of them singletons; the top ten hold 2.5% to 3.5%. This sample was shared with a second study, whose subject was yellow fever vaccine responses in identical twins.

The sequenced sample was PBMCs. These receptors were taken from a woman aged 18-30 years in good health.

This clonotype was seen a handful of times. The genes are TRBV20-1 and TRBJ2-2, with D unresolved. The CDR3 has 15 amino acids. Germline CDR1 reads DFQATT; CDR2 reads SNEGSKA (reference sequence). Trimming took 3 bases from V and 0 from J, leaving 11 bases between them. The CDR3 sequence: CSASKVGSNTGELFF. The CDR3 DNA is TGCAGTGCTAGCAAGGTGGGATCGAACACCGGGGAGCTGTTTTTT.

V and J are TRBV19 and TRBJ2-1; TRBD2 agrees at 8 bases. Trimming cost V 5 bases and J 7 bases; bases outside gene matches: 22. The germline V gene encodes CDR1 LNHDA and CDR2 SQIVND (reference sequence). This CDR3 spans 19 amino acids. The CDR3 protein is CASSAHGVAGKPSGNEQFF. The CDR3 DNA reads TGTGCCAGTAGTGCCCATGGGGTAGCGGGAAAGCCGTCCGGTAATGAGCAGTTCTTC.

The rearrangement uses TRBV28 and TRBJ2-3; a weak D match, TRBD2 (7 bases). Trimming cost V 8 bases and J 0 bases, with 15 bases left between them. The CDR3 has 15 amino acids. CDR1 is MDHEN and CDR2 is SYDVKM in the germline V gene. CDR3 in amino acids: CASEGRGDSTDTQYF. Here the CDR3 DNA reads TGTGCCAGCGAGGGGAGGGGGGATAGCACAGATACGCAGTATTTT.

This clonotype was seen repeatedly, ten times or more. The rearrangement joins TRBV21-1 to TRBJ2-1; the table's D call, TRBD1, has no DNA check behind it. TRBV21-1 is a recognized pseudogene. The CDR3 is 17 residues long. The CDR3 sequence: CASSKSEAGPVVNEQFF. The CDR3 region has the DNA TGTGCCAGCAGCAAATCTGAGGCGGGGCCGGTTGTCAATGAGCAGTTCTTC.

This clonotype was detected ten times or more. The rearrangement links TRBV24-1 to TRBJ2-7; 7 bases agree with TRBD1. The CDR3 sequence is 16 residues long. The germline gives CDR1 KGHDR, CDR2 SFDVKD. V was clipped by 9 bases and J by 2 bases; unmatched bases: 15. Written as DNA, the CDR3 is TGTGCCACCTCCCGGGCTTACGGGACAGAGCCCTACGAGCAGTACTTC. It codes for CATSRAYGTEPYEQYF.

This clonotype was seen many times. This chain links TRBV7-6 with TRBJ2-1, with D possibly matching TRBD2 (6 bases). Germline loops: CDR1 SGHVS, CDR2 FNYEAQ. V was cut by 2 bases and J by 5 bases, with 10 bases left in between. CDR3 length: 14 amino acids. The DNA for the CDR3 is TGTGCCAGCAGCTTATACGGGGGAGACAATGAGCAGTTCTTC. Protein sequence: CASSLYGGDNEQFF.

This chain connects TRBV6-1 to TRBJ2-7, with 11 bases aligning to TRBD1. V shed 6 bases and J 3 bases; nucleotides not matched to a gene: 16. The germline gives CDR1 MNHNS, CDR2 SASEGT. CDR3 size: 18 residues. This chain's CDR3 is CASSPLWTGTGGLYEQYF. The CDR3 DNA sequence: TGTGCCAGCAGCCCCCTTTGGACCGGGACAGGGGGGCTCTACGAGCAGTACTTC.

The chain couples TRBV9 to TRBJ2-7; tentative D call: TRBD1 (5 bases). The CDR3 sequence is 14 residues long. With 2 bases removed from V and 2 bases from J, the gap between germline ends came to 11 bases. In germline, CDR1 is SGDLS, CDR2 YYNGEE. The DNA of the CDR3 is TGTGCCAGCAGCGTCGGCAGGGCACCCTACGAGCAGTACTTC. As protein: CASSVGRAPYEQYF.

This clonotype was detected many times. V is TRBV24-1 and J is TRBJ2-7; 7 bases fit TRBD2. CDR1 and CDR2 from the germline V gene are KGHDR and SFDVKD. The CDR3 contains 15 residues. V trimming: 3 bases; J trimming: 1 base; junction bases outside the gene matches: 5. The CDR3 bases are TGTGCCACCAGTGATCGGGCGGGGGATTCCTACGAGCAGTACTTC. Translating it yields CATSDRAGDSYEQYF.

This clonotype was counted between two and nine times. The J gene is TRBJ2-7, the V gene TRBV6-2 or TRBV6-3, with no clear D. V was clipped by 8 bases and J by 2 bases, with 13 bases between them. Germline CDR1 is MNHEY and CDR2 is SVGEGT. The CDR3 has 13 amino acids. The CDR3 here is CASFYGPTYEQYF. The DNA of the CDR3 is TGTGCCAGCTTCTATGGCCCCACCTACGAGCAGTACTTC.

This clonotype was seen many times. The rearrangement joins TRBV20-1 to TRBJ2-2; 8 bases map to TRBD1. With 0 bases clipped from V and 4 bases from J, the junction kept 10 bases outside the gene matches. CDR1 and CDR2 from the germline V gene are DFQATT and SNEGSKA (reference sequence). This CDR3 comprises 17 residues. The CDR3 spells CSARDHGQGEITGELFF. CDR3 in DNA: TGCAGTGCTAGAGATCACGGACAGGGCGAAATCACCGGGGAGCTGTTTTTT.

The chain recombines TRBV28 with TRBJ2-1; the D is unclear. The ends were cut back, 7 bases at V and 1 base at J, with 11 bases in the middle. The CDR3 contains 14 residues. Germline V lookup: CDR1 MDHEN, CDR2 SYDVKM. CDR3 sequence (DNA): TGTGCCAGCACCACCCCAGTTTCCTACAATGAGCAGTTCTTC. This gives the protein CASTTPVSYNEQFF.

The table lists this clonotype with a few counts. The chain uses TRBV3-1 and TRBJ1-1, with 10 nucleotides matching TRBD1. The V gene's germline CDR1 is LGHDT and CDR2 YNNKEL (reference sequence). V dropped 2 bases and J dropped 4; count of bases not matched to a gene: 4. The length of the CDR3 is 15 residues. CDR3 protein: CASSQPGQGTTEAFF. The CDR3 bases are TGTGCCAGCAGCCAACCGGGACAGGGGACCACTGAAGCTTTCTTT.

This clonotype was detected a few times. The gene calls are TRBV10-3 and TRBJ2-2, with 10 bases identical to TRBD2. In germline, CDR1 is ENHRY, CDR2 SYGVKD. The length of the CDR3 is 17 residues. V shed 1 base, J shed 2 bases, and the junction held 4 bases outside the gene matches. CDR3 bases: TGTGCCATCAGTGAGTTTGCTAGCGGGAGAAACACCGGGGAGCTGTTTTTT. Translating it yields CAISEFASGRNTGELFF.

The chain joins TRBV4-2 to TRBJ2-2; D is undetermined. This CDR3 contains 14 residues. The V gene's germline CDR1 is LGHNA and CDR2 YNFKEQ. Trimming took 3 bases from V and 5 from J, leaving 10 bases between them. DNA for the CDR3: TGTGCCAGCAGCCAGGCGGTTGAAACCGGGGAGCTGTTTTTT. Protein product: CASSQAVETGELFF.

Many counts were recorded for this clonotype. The chain employs TRBV9 and TRBJ2-7; TRBD2 matches 9 bases. The germline V gene has CDR1 SGDLS and CDR2 YYNGEE. The CDR3 is made up of 14 amino acids. J gave up 3 bases and V 3 bases, and 4 bases lay outside the gene matches. The CDR3 here is CASSAGTSSYEQYF. In nucleotides, the CDR3 is TGTGCCAGCAGCGCCGGGACTAGCAGCTACGAGCAGTACTTC.

This clonotype appeared many times. This rearrangement joins TRBV24-1 to TRBJ2-3; TRBD1 matches 7 bases. This CDR3 has 17 amino acids. Germline lookup yields CDR1 KGHDR and CDR2 SFDVKD. V lost 3 bases to trimming and J lost 2 bases; unmatched junction nucleotides: 10. The CDR3 loop is CATSDSTGVPHTDTQYF. The CDR3 DNA reads as TGTGCCACCAGTGATAGCACAGGGGTCCCCCACACAGATACGCAGTATTTT.

This clonotype was seen many times. V gene TRBV27 combines with J gene TRBJ1-1; no reliable D call. This CDR3 comprises 12 residues. Germline V lookup: CDR1 MNHEY, CDR2 SMNVEV (reference sequence). V was shortened by 5 bases and J by 7 bases, with 11 bases between the two germline ends. DNA of the CDR3: TGTGCCAGCAGTCCGGATTGGGGTGAAGCTTTCTTT. Residues: CASSPDWGEAFF.

This clonotype occurred many times. The chain has TRBV20-1 and TRBJ2-3; D may match TRBD1 or TRBD2 (5 bases each). V was trimmed by 4 bases and J by 2 bases, leaving 13 bases between them. The CDR3 extends over 14 amino acids. Germline CDR1 and CDR2: DFQATT and SNEGSKA (reference sequence). Written as DNA, the CDR3 is TGCAGTGCTACTCATCCAGGGACCACAGATACGCAGTATTTT. Translated, it gives CSATHPGTTDTQYF.

The chain uses TRBV9 and TRBJ2-7, with 8 bases identical to TRBD2. Trimming removed 0 bases from V and 9 bases from J; junction bases left unmatched: 8. This CDR3 contains 14 residues. The V gene's germline CDR1 is SGDLS and CDR2 YYNGEE. DNA for the CDR3: TGTGCCAGCAGCGTAGCAGCGGGAGTTGGTCCGCAGTACTTC. Translation gives CASSVAAGVGPQYF.

This clonotype was recorded at least ten times. The rearrangement links TRBV4-3 to TRBJ2-7; possibly TRBD1 or TRBD2 for D (5 bases each). The V and J ends lost 5 bases and 5 bases respectively, with 22 bases between them. This CDR3 is 16 amino acids long. Looked up from germline, CDR1 is LGHNA and CDR2 is YSLEER. The CDR3 loop reads CASSSYYPGTADEQYF. The CDR3 DNA follows: TGCGCCAGCAGCTCATATTACCCCGGGACGGCGGACGAGCAGTACTTC.

This clonotype was picked up a small number of times. The rearrangement uses TRBV2 and TRBJ2-1; 10 nucleotides line up with TRBD2. Germline assignment: CDR1 SNHLY and CDR2 FYNNEI. CDR3 length: 17 residues. Trimming cost V 1 base and J 4 bases; bases outside gene matches: 7. The CDR3 here is CASSEVTSGEPYNEQFF. CDR3 in DNA: TGTGCCAGCAGTGAAGTCACTAGCGGGGAGCCATACAATGAGCAGTTCTTC. The complete variable domain, with remaining parts taken from reference TRBV2 and TRBJ2-1, reads EPEVTQTPSHQVTQMGQEVILRCVPISNHLYFYWYRQILGQKVEFLVSFYNNEISEKSEIFDDQFSVERPDGSNFTLKIRSTKLEDSAMYFCASSEVTSGEPYNEQFFGPGTRLTVL.

The chain is built from TRBV15 and TRBJ2-5; D not certain. The CDR3 length is 15 residues. Germline assignment: CDR1 LNHNV and CDR2 YYDKDF (reference sequence). V dropped 2 bases and J dropped 5 bases, with 15 bases sitting between them. CDR3 residues: CATSRRTTARETQYF. CDR3 sequence (DNA): TGTGCCACCAGCAGACGAACGACTGCGCGGGAGACCCAGTACTTC.

This clonotype was seen at least ten times. The CDR3 bases are TGTGCCAGCAGCCATCTGAGGGGGAGGGCCTACAATGAGCAGTTCTTC. The encoded protein is CASSHLRGRAYNEQFF. The rearrangement joins TRBV3-1 to TRBJ2-1; weak D call: TRBD2 (7 bases). The germline V gene has CDR1 LGHDT and CDR2 YNNKEL (reference sequence). This CDR3 contains 16 residues. The V and J ends lost 3 bases and 2 bases respectively, with 14 bases between them.

The V gene is TRBV24-1, the J gene TRBJ1-2; D possibly corresponds to TRBD1 (5 bases). Germline V gene lookup returns CDR1 KGHDR and CDR2 SFDVKD. Deletions cut 7 bases from V and 4 bases from J, with 15 bases between. The CDR3 has 14 amino acids. The CDR3 DNA follows: TGTGCCACCAGCCGAGGAGGGGTAGGCTATGGCTACACCTTC. This sequence encodes CATSRGGVGYGYTF.

This clonotype was seen a handful of times. V and J are TRBV4-3 and TRBJ2-2; TRBD2 matches at 7 bases. V dropped 1 base and J dropped 7; count of bases not matched to a gene: 12. Germline-derived CDR1 and CDR2 are LGHNA and YSLEER. The CDR3 covers 17 residues. The CDR3 is CASSQVLGGRGHGELFF. CDR3 DNA: TGCGCCAGCAGCCAAGTTCTGGGGGGGAGAGGCCACGGGGAGCTGTTTTTT.

The V and J genes are TRBV20-1 and TRBJ2-2, with 12 bases fitting TRBD2. The CDR3 spans 19 residues. Germline V gives CDR1 DFQATT, CDR2 SNEGSKA (reference sequence). The J segment lost 3 bases and the V segment lost 0 bases, leaving 11 bases of the junction unmatched. CDR3 sequence reads: CSARDRPSGRAKDTGELFF. As DNA, the CDR3 is TGCAGTGCTAGAGATAGGCCTAGCGGGAGGGCCAAGGACACCGGGGAGCTGTTTTTT.

This clonotype has a count of ten or more. This chain uses TRBV12-3 or TRBV12-4 with TRBJ2-3, with 8 bases that match TRBD2. V was clipped by 7 bases and J by 4 bases; unmatched bases: 4. The CDR3 is 13 residues long. The CDR3 DNA is TGTGCCAGCACTCAAGCGGGGGCAGATACGCAGTATTTT. It specifies CASTQAGADTQYF.

V and J are TRBV12-3 or TRBV12-4 and TRBJ1-1; D might be TRBD1 (5 bases). Trimming pared 10 bases from V and 8 bases from J, leaving 14 bases between. This CDR3 region has 11 residues. The CDR3 bases are TGTGCCAACCGGCGGGGGGGGGAAGCTTTCTTT. Its translation: CANRRGGEAFF.

V gene TRBV29-1 combines with J gene TRBJ2-7, with 8 bases fitting TRBD2. Trimming cost V 4 bases and J 2 bases; bases outside gene matches: 1. The CDR3 spans 12 residues. CDR1 and CDR2 from the germline V gene are SQVTM and ANQGSEA. The CDR3 DNA reads as TGCAGCGTTGGCGGGAGGACCTACGAGCAGTACTTC. Protein: CSVGGRTYEQYF.

With regard to this clonotype: One end of the junction is discordant with germline, which a read error may explain. V is TRBV4-1 and J is TRBJ2-7, with a possible D match to TRBD1 (6 bases). The CDR3 has 14 amino acids. Germline V gives CDR1 MGHRA, CDR2 YSYEKL. CDR3 amino acids: CASRQVGSGDEQYF. The CDR3 DNA follows: TGCGCCAGCAGACAAGTGGGCTCAGGGGACGAGCAGTACTTC.